A single sample gave rise to the 32 T cell receptor beta chains below, sequenced in a study of human T cells and chemical hapten exposure (dated by TCRdb to the early 2020s). What this sample's time point label stands for: patch test 1, 2 weeks after DPC sensitization. The treatment or condition label on this specimen signifies: therapeutic diphenylcyclopropenone sensitization with weekly scalp DPC. Libraries were built with RACE. For sequencing, a NextSeq 500 was employed. Using fastp trimming at Q25 and MiXCR clonotype assembly, TCRdb reanalyzed the public sequencing data and kept in-frame beta chains. Duplicate CDR3 protein sequences are folded into a single record with the most common DNA and genes. The sample table contains roughly 380,000 distinct CDR3 sequences; only one count was recorded for nearly 5% of them. The top ten hold about 2.1% of the sample. The sample was whole blood, taken in connection with sensitization to the hapten diphenylcyclopropenone (DPC). These receptor sequences come from a woman in her fifties or sixties with alopecia areata. Some clones in this sample may be carry-over from other donors' samples.

The CDR3, as DNA: TGTGCCAGCAGTTTAGGTGGACCGGGACTACCGTCGTACAATGAGCAGTTCTTC. Its translation: CASSLGGPGLPSYNEQFF. This rearrangement joins TRBV12-3 or TRBV12-4 to TRBJ2-1, with 7 bases matching TRBD2. The CDR3 has 18 residues. V shed 1 base, J shed 4 bases, and the junction held 13 bases outside the gene matches.

This clonotype was detected many times. The chain has TRBV7-2 and TRBJ1-5; D possibly corresponds to TRBD1 (6 bases). Trimming pared 2 bases from V and 4 bases from J, leaving 15 bases between. The length of the CDR3 is 16 residues. Looked up from germline, CDR1 is SGHTA and CDR2 is FQGNSA. In DNA form, the CDR3 reads TGTGCCAGCAGCTTAATCCCAACAGGGAGGAATCAGCCCCAGCATTTT. It encodes CASSLIPTGRNQPQHF.

There are many counts of this clonotype. The J gene is TRBJ2-7, the V gene TRBV10-1; no definite D call. The V end was cut by 3 bases, the J end by 2 bases, with 8 bases between. Germline assignment: CDR1 WNHNN and CDR2 SYGVQD (reference sequence). This CDR3 spans 13 amino acids. The CDR3 sequence is CASSEAGPYEQYF. The CDR3 DNA reads as TGCGCCAGCAGTGAAGCCGGACCCTACGAGCAGTACTTC.

This chain joins TRBV18 and TRBJ2-3, with 7 bases matching TRBD2. Germline assignment: CDR1 KGHSH and CDR2 LQKENI. This CDR3 has 17 residues. The V and J ends lost 3 bases and 0 bases, in that order; junction bases with no gene match: 9. The CDR3 loop is CASSPPGGLPSTDTQYF. CDR3 DNA sequence: TGTGCCAGCTCACCCCCCGGGGGGTTACCTAGCACAGATACGCAGTATTTT. The full variable domain, in which reference TRBV18 and TRBJ2-3 provide the parts outside the CDR3, is NAGVMQNPRHLVRRRGQEARLRCSPMKGHSHVYWYRQLPEEGLKFMVYLQKENIIDESGMPKERFSAEFPKEGPSILRIQQVVRGDSAAYFCASSPPGGLPSTDTQYFGPGTRLTVL.

This clonotype was counted between two and nine times. The chain recombines TRBV27 with TRBJ1-2, with a possible D match to TRBD1 (5 bases). This CDR3 comprises 14 residues. From germline, CDR1 is MNHEY and CDR2 SMNVEV (reference sequence). The V and J ends lost 4 bases and 3 bases respectively, with 12 bases between them. CDR3 residues: CASSSLGQDYGYTF. CDR3 nucleotide sequence: TGTGCCAGCAGTTCCTTGGGGCAGGACTATGGCTACACCTTC.

This clonotype was detected a few times. The chain employs TRBV5-1 and TRBJ2-7; TRBD2 might be the D (6 bases). Germline CDR1 and CDR2: SGHRS and YFSETQ. Trimming stripped 4 bases from V and 3 bases from J, with 14 bases between. This CDR3 region has 14 residues. CDR3 coding DNA: TGCGCCAGCAGCCGGTCGGGGACTGACTACGAGCAGTACTTC. This translates into CASSRSGTDYEQYF.

The table lists this clonotype with many counts. The chain employs TRBV7-2 and TRBJ2-3; 8 bases match TRBD2. The germline V gene encodes CDR1 SGHTA and CDR2 FQGNSA. Losses at the gene ends were 8 bases for V and 3 bases for J; bases not matched to a gene: 7. This CDR3 spans 14 amino acids. The CDR3 sequence: CASGTRGGTDTQYF. As DNA, the CDR3 is TGTGCCAGCGGCACTCGCGGGGGGACAGATACGCAGTATTTT. Drawing the rest from reference TRBV7-2 and TRBJ2-3, the complete variable domain is GAGVSQSPSNKVTEKGKDVELRCDPISGHTALYWYRQSLGQGLEFLIYFQGNSAPDKSGLPSDRFSAERTGGSVSTLTIQRTQQEDSAVYLCASGTRGGTDTQYFGPGTRLTVL.

In this sample, this clonotype turned up many times. The V gene is TRBV9, the J gene TRBJ1-6; D is uncertain. The CDR3 is 15 residues long. Between the trimmed V and J ends, which lost 0 bases and 8 bases, there was a span of 12 bases. Per the germline V gene, CDR1 is SGDLS and CDR2 is YYNGEE. In nucleotides, the CDR3 is TGTGCCAGCAGCGTAGCTACAAGGCCCGATTCACCCCTCCACTTT. Translating gives CASSVATRPDSPLHF. Filled out from reference TRBV9 and TRBJ1-6, the complete variable domain reads DSGVTQTPKHLITATGQRVTLRCSPRSGDLSVYWYQQSLDQGLQFLIQYYNGEERAKGNILERFSAQQFPDLHSELNLSSLELGDSALYFCASSVATRPDSPLHFGNGTRLTVT.

There are many counts of this clonotype. V is TRBV12-3 or TRBV12-4 and J is TRBJ2-7; TRBD1 agrees at 11 bases. V lost 5 bases to trimming and J lost 4 bases; unmatched junction nucleotides: 7. The CDR3 totals 15 residues. CDR3 region: CASSTSGQGAYEQYF. The CDR3 bases are TGTGCCAGCAGTACCTCCGGACAGGGGGCTTACGAGCAGTACTTC.

This clonotype appeared many times. The chain links TRBV2 to TRBJ1-4; 7 nucleotides match TRBD1. Germline V lookup: CDR1 SNHLY, CDR2 FYNNEI. The junction had 5 bases not matched to a gene; V was cut back by 6 bases and J by 7 bases. The CDR3 runs to 13 residues. CDR3 DNA sequence: TGTGCCAGCAGAGGGGACAGCGTTGAAAAACTGTTTTTT. This encodes CASRGDSVEKLFF.

This rearrangement joins TRBV30 to TRBJ1-5; 8 nucleotides match TRBD1. CDR1 and CDR2 (germline): GTSNPN, SVGIG (reference sequence). The CDR3 spans 13 residues. After removal of 3 bases from V and 5 bases from J, the junction contained 3 bases not matched to a gene. The CDR3 is CAWRTGVDQPQHF. The CDR3, as DNA: TGTGCCTGGAGGACAGGGGTCGATCAGCCCCAGCATTTT.

This clonotype was detected a few times. DNA for the CDR3: TGTGCCAGCTCACCGCTCCCGGGGGGCACTGAAGCTTTCTTT. Its protein is CASSPLPGGTEAFF. The rearrangement uses TRBV18 and TRBJ1-1; TRBD1 might be the D (5 bases). The germline V gene has CDR1 KGHSH and CDR2 LQKENI. The CDR3 has 14 amino acids. The V gene lost 3 bases and the J gene lost 4 bases, with 12 bases spanning the gap.

As DNA, the CDR3 is TGTGCCAGCAGTTACGCCAGGGGGGAGGTCGGCAATCAGCCCCAGCATTTT. Protein sequence: CASSYARGEVGNQPQHF. The chain carries TRBV6-6 and TRBJ1-5; TRBD1 matches at 7 bases. Germline V CDR1 and CDR2: MNHNY, SVGAGI (reference sequence). V lost 2 bases to trimming and J lost 2 bases; unmatched junction nucleotides: 9. There are 17 residues in the CDR3.

This clonotype was counted between two and nine times. The chain links TRBV7-2 to TRBJ2-7; TRBD1 matches at 7 bases. J was trimmed by 6 bases and V by 1 base; bases with no gene match: 6. This CDR3 contains 14 residues. From germline, CDR1 is SGHTA and CDR2 FQGNSA. The CDR3 loop is CASSLETGLREQYF. Written as DNA, the CDR3 is TGTGCCAGCAGCTTAGAGACAGGGCTTCGCGAGCAGTACTTC.

This clonotype was seen ten or more times. The chain couples TRBV29-1 to TRBJ1-1; 8 bases match TRBD1. CDR3 length: 14 amino acids. Looked up from germline, CDR1 is SQVTM and CDR2 is ANQGSEA. V shed 0 bases and J 5 bases; nucleotides not matched to a gene: 5. The CDR3: CSVEETGGGTEAFF. For the CDR3, the DNA is TGCAGCGTTGAAGAAACAGGGGGTGGAACTGAAGCTTTCTTT.

This clonotype came up many times. The chain carries TRBV7-9 and TRBJ1-5; 8 bases map to TRBD1. V was clipped by 1 base and J by 5 bases; unmatched bases: 1. Per the germline V gene, CDR1 is SEHNR and CDR2 is FQNEAQ (reference sequence). CDR3 length equals 14 residues. CDR3 loop: CASSLDRGDQPQHF. The CDR3 region has the DNA TGTGCCAGCAGCTTAGACAGGGGGGATCAGCCCCAGCATTTT.

This clonotype was detected ten times or more. The chain carries TRBV3-1 and TRBJ2-3; 8 bases map to TRBD2. With V trimmed by 2 bases and J by 5 bases, 9 bases remained unmatched. CDR3 length: 16 residues. CDR1 LGHDT and CDR2 YNNKEL come from the germline V gene (reference sequence). The CDR3 DNA follows: TGTGCCAGCAGCCAAAGAGCGGGAGATGGGGGAGATACGCAGTATTTT. Translated, it gives CASSQRAGDGGDTQYF.

The chain employs TRBV20-1 and TRBJ2-7, with D perhaps given as TRBD1 or TRBD2 (5 bases each). V lost 6 bases, J lost 0 bases, and 9 bases lay in between. CDR1 is DFQATT and CDR2 is SNEGSKA in the germline V gene (reference sequence). This CDR3 has 12 amino acids. DNA for the CDR3: TGCAGTGCGGGACGGTCCTCCTACGAGCAGTACTTC. Its translation is CSAGRSSYEQYF.

This clonotype was seen many times. The chain has TRBV4-1 and TRBJ2-2; D not certain. V gave up 0 bases and J gave up 7 bases, with 12 bases separating them. Germline CDR1 is MGHRA and CDR2 is YSYEKL. The CDR3 has 15 amino acids. The CDR3 loop is CASSQDLRNVGELFF. The CDR3 DNA follows: TGCGCCAGCAGCCAAGATTTAAGGAACGTCGGGGAGCTGTTTTTT.

This clonotype was detected ten times or more. The CDR3 here is CASSGGTGTYEQYF. The CDR3 DNA reads TGTGCCAGCAGTGGAGGGACAGGGACCTACGAGCAGTACTTC. The V gene is TRBV2, the J gene TRBJ2-7; TRBD1 aligns across 9 bases. With 4 bases clipped from V and 2 bases from J, the junction kept 3 bases outside the gene matches. Germline V gene data show CDR1 as SNHLY and CDR2 as FYNNEI. The CDR3 totals 14 residues.

V usage is TRBV15 and J usage is TRBJ2-7; D remains ambiguous. CDR3 length: 15 amino acids. Trimming took off 0 bases at V and 0 bases at J, with 9 bases between the two ends. CDR1 LNHNV and CDR2 YYDKDF come from the germline V gene (reference sequence). As DNA, the CDR3 is TGTGCCACCAGCAGAGATCTCAGGCGCTCCTACGAGCAGTACTTC. It codes for CATSRDLRRSYEQYF.

This clonotype has more than one count but fewer than ten. The chain recombines TRBV20-1 with TRBJ2-6; D unclear. The CDR3 extends over 16 amino acids. The germline V gene encodes CDR1 DFQATT and CDR2 SNEGSKA (reference sequence). V was trimmed by 0 bases and J by 0 bases, leaving 9 bases between them. DNA for the CDR3: TGCAGTGCTAGAGATAGAACCCTCTCTGGGGCCAACGTCCTGACTTTC. Its translation: CSARDRTLSGANVLTF.

In regard to this clonotype: A clone one base away is much larger, so this may be a read error. The chain uses TRBV12-3 or TRBV12-4 and TRBJ2-1, with 7 bases identical to TRBD2. The CDR3 has 14 residues. CDR3: CASKAGVSINVQFF. The CDR3 DNA is TGTGCCAGCAAGGCGGGGGTATCGATAAATGTGCAGTTCTTC.

This clonotype was seen at least ten times. V is TRBV29-1 and J is TRBJ2-2, with D hard to call. The CDR3 runs 13 residues. Germline assignment: CDR1 SQVTM and CDR2 ANQGSEA. Trimming removed 4 bases from V and 1 base from J, with 7 bases in between. The CDR3 loop reads CSVVLRNTGELFF. Here the CDR3 DNA reads TGCAGCGTTGTATTAAGGAACACCGGGGAGCTGTTTTTT.

The chain couples TRBV6-6 to TRBJ1-1, with a tentative D call TRBD1 (5 bases). CDR3 size: 12 residues. Trimming shortened V by 5 bases and J by 5 bases, and 9 bases separated the two germline ends. The germline V gene has CDR1 MNHNY and CDR2 SVGAGI (reference sequence). The CDR3 reads CASSARVTEAFF. In DNA, the CDR3 is TGTGCCAGCAGTGCCAGGGTAACTGAAGCTTTCTTT.

This clonotype was observed at least ten times. The V and J genes are TRBV4-1 and TRBJ1-5; a weak D match, TRBD1 (6 bases). This CDR3 comprises 15 residues. The V and J ends lost 3 bases and 7 bases respectively, with 16 bases between them. The V gene's germline CDR1 is MGHRA and CDR2 YSYEKL. The CDR3 DNA is TGCGCCAGCAGCCACGCAGGGGTGGACGGGCAGCCCCAGCATTTT. This codes for CASSHAGVDGQPQHF.

This clonotype was observed many times. The chain is built from TRBV29-1 and TRBJ2-1, with a tentative D call TRBD2 (7 bases). V was trimmed by 4 bases and J by 6 bases, leaving 19 bases between them. Germline V gene lookup returns CDR1 SQVTM and CDR2 ANQGSEA. The CDR3 totals 15 residues. The CDR3 DNA follows: TGCAGCGTTGTGGGGGCTAGCGGAGTGGGCAATGAGCAGTTCTTC. Translation: CSVVGASGVGNEQFF.

The V and J genes are TRBV7-3 and TRBJ2-3, with D unresolved. CDR1 is SGHTA and CDR2 is FQGTGA in the germline V gene. The ends were cut back, 0 bases at V and 2 bases at J, with 12 bases in the middle. The CDR3 contains 16 residues. The CDR3 is CASSLTGGQTTDTQYF. The CDR3 DNA reads TGTGCCAGCAGCTTAACGGGCGGCCAGACCACAGATACGCAGTATTTT.

This clonotype was counted ten times or more. The V gene is TRBV9, the J gene TRBJ1-2, with 8 positions matching TRBD1. Germline V gene data show CDR1 as SGDLS and CDR2 as YYNGEE. J was trimmed by 6 bases and V by 0 bases; bases with no gene match: 1. The CDR3 has 13 amino acids. The CDR3 reads CASSVETGDGYTF. The CDR3 coding sequence is TGTGCCAGCAGCGTAGAGACAGGGGATGGCTACACCTTC.

This clonotype was detected many times. J is TRBJ2-7 and V is TRBV15; 9 nucleotides agree with TRBD1. After removal of 0 bases from V and 5 bases from J, the junction contained 5 bases not matched to a gene. Germline values: CDR1 LNHNV, CDR2 YYDKDF (reference sequence). This CDR3 contains 15 residues. CDR3 residues: CATSRDWDRVNEQYF. As DNA, the CDR3 is TGTGCCACCAGCAGAGATTGGGACAGGGTAAACGAGCAGTACTTC.

This clonotype was observed many times. The chain uses TRBV12-3 or TRBV12-4 and TRBJ2-1, with D possibly called TRBD1 or TRBD2 (5 bases each). The V and J ends lost 5 bases and 1 base respectively, with 9 bases between them. This CDR3 contains 14 residues. The CDR3 loop is CASSAGSSYNEQFF. Here the CDR3 DNA reads TGTGCCAGCAGTGCAGGGAGTTCCTACAATGAGCAGTTCTTC.

The gene calls are TRBV6-5 and TRBJ2-3; perhaps TRBD1 as D (5 bases). Trimming cost V 4 bases and J 1 base, with 18 bases left between them. This CDR3 is 17 amino acids long. Germline V CDR1 and CDR2: MNHEY, SVGAGI. The CDR3 protein is CASSLGNPTVGTDTQYF. The CDR3 nucleotides are TGTGCCAGCAGTTTAGGGAATCCGACAGTTGGCACAGATACGCAGTATTTT.